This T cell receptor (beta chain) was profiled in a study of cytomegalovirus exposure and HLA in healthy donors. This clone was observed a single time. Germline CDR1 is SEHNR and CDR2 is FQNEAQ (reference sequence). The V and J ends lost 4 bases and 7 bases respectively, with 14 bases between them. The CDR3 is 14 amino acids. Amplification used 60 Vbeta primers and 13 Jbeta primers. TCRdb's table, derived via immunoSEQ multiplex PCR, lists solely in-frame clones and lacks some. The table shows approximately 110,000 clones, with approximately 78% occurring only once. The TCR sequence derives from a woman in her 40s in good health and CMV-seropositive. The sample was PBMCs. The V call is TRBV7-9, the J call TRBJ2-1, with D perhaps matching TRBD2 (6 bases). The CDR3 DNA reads TGTGCCAGCAGCTCGACCGGGAGATCAAATGAGCAGTTCTTC. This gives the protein CASSSTGRSNEQFF. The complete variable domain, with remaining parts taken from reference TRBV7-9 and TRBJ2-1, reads DTGVSQNPRHKITKRGQNVTFRCDPISEHNRLYWYRQTLGQGPEFLTYFQNEAQLEKSRLLSDRFSAERPKGSFSTLEIQRTEQGDSAMYLCASSSTGRSNEQFFGPGTRLTVL.